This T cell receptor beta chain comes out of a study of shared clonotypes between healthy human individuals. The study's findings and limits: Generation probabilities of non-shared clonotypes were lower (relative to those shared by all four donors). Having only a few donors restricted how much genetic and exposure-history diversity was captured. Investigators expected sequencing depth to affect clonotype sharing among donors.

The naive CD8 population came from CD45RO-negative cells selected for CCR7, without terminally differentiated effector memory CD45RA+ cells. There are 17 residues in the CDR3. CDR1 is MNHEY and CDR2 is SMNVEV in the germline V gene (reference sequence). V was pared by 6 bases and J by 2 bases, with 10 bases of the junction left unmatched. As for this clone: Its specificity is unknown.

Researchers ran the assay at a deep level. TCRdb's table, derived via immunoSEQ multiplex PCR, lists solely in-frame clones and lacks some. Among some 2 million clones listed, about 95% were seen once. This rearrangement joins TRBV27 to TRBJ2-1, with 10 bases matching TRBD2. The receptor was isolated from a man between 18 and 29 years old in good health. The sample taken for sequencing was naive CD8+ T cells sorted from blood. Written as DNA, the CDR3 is TGTGCCAGCAGCCCACTCCCCCTAGCGGGAGCCTACAATGAGCAGTTCTTC. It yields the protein CASSPLPLAGAYNEQFF.